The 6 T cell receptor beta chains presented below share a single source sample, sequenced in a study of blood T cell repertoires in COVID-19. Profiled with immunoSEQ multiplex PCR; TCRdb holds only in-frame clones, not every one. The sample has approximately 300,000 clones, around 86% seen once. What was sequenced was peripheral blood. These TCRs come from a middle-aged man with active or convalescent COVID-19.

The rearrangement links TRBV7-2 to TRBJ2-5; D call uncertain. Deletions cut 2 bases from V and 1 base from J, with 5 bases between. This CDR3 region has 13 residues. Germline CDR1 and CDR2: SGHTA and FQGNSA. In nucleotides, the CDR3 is TGTGCCAGCAGCTTACCGGTCCAAGAGACCCAGTACTTC. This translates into CASSLPVQETQYF.

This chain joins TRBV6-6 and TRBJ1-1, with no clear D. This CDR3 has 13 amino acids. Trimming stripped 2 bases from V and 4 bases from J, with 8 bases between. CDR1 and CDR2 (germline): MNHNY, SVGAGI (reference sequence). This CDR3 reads CASSYQARTEAFF. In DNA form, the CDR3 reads TGTGCCAGCAGTTACCAGGCACGCACTGAAGCTTTCTTT.

This chain's CDR3 is CASSAETGSNSPLHF. In DNA, the CDR3 is TGTGCCAGCAGCGCCGAGACAGGGTCAAATTCACCCCTCCACTTT. The J gene is TRBJ1-6, the V gene TRBV9; TRBD1 matches 7 bases. V lost 3 bases and J lost 7; bases outside the gene matches: 7. Germline CDR1 SGDLS, CDR2 YYNGEE. There are 15 residues in the CDR3. The full variable domain, its missing parts supplied by reference TRBV9 and TRBJ1-6, is DSGVTQTPKHLITATGQRVTLRCSPRSGDLSVYWYQQSLDQGLQFLIQYYNGEERAKGNILERFSAQQFPDLHSELNLSSLELGDSALYFCASSAETGSNSPLHFGNGTRLTVT.

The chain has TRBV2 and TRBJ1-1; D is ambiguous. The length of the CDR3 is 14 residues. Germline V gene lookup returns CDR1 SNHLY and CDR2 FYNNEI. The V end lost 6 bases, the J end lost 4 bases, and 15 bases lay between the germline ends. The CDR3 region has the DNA TGTGCCAGCAGGGTCCCGACTTTGGGCACTGAAGCTTTCTTT. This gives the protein CASRVPTLGTEAFF.

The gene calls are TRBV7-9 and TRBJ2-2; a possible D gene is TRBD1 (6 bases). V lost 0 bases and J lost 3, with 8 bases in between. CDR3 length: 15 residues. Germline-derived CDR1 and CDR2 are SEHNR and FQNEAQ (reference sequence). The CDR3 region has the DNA TGTGCCAGCAGCTTAGCGTCAGGGGACACCGGGGAGCTGTTTTTT. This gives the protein CASSLASGDTGELFF.

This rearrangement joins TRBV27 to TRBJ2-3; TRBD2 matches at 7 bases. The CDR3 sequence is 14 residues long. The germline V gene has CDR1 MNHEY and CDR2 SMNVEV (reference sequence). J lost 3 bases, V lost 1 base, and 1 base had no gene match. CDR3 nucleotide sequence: TGTGCCAGCAGTTTATATAGCGGGACAGATACGCAGTATTTT. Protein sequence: CASSLYSGTDTQYF.